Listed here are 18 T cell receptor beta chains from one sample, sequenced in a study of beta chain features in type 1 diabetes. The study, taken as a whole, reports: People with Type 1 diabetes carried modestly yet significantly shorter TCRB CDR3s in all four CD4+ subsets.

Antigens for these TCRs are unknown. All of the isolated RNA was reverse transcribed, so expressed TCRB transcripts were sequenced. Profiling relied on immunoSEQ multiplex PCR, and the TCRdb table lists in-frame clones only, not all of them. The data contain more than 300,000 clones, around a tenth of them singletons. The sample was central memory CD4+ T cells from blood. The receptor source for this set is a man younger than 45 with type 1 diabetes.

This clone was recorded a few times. CDR3 coding DNA: TGTGCCAGCAGCCGACCGGGACTTGATACGCAGTATTTT. It encodes CASSRPGLDTQYF. The J gene is TRBJ2-3, the V gene TRBV7-8; tentatively, D is TRBD2 (6 bases). The CDR3 contains 13 residues. The germline V gene encodes CDR1 SGHVS and CDR2 FQNEAQ. The ends were cut back, 5 bases at V and 6 bases at J, with 12 bases in the middle.

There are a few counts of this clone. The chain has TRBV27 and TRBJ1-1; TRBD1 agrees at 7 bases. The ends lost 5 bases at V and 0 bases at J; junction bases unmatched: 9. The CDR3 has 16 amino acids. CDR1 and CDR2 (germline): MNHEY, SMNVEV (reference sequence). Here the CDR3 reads CASSPMTGTMNTEAFF. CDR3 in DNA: TGTGCCAGCAGTCCAATGACAGGGACCATGAACACTGAAGCTTTCTTT.

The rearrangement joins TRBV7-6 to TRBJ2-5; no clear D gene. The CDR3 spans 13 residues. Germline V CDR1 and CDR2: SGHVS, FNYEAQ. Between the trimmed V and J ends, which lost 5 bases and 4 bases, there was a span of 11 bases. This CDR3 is CASSLQPRETQYF. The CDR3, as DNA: TGTGCCAGCAGCCTCCAACCTCGAGAGACCCAGTACTTC. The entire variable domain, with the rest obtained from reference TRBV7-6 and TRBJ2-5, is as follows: GAGVSQSPRYKVTKRGQDVALRCDPISGHVSLYWYRQALGQGPEFLTYFNYEAQQDKSGLPNDRFSAERPEGSISTLTIQRTEQRDSAMYRCASSLQPRETQYFGPGTRLLVL.

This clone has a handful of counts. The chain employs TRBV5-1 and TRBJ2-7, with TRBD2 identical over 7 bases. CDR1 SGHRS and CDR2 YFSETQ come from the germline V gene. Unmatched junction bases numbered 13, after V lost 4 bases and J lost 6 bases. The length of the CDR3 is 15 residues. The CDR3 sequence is CASSPFAGASLEQYF. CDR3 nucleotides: TGCGCCAGCAGCCCGTTCGCGGGAGCGTCTCTCGAGCAGTACTTC.

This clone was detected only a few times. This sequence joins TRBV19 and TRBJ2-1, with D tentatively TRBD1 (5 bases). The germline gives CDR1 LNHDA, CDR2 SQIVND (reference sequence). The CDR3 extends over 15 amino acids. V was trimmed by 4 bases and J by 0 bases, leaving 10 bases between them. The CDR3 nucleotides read TGTGCCAGTAGTAATAGACAGAGCTCCTACAATGAGCAGTTCTTC. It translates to CASSNRQSSYNEQFF.

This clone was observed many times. The CDR3 DNA sequence: TGCAGCGTTCGTTCTGGACTAGACTACAATGAGCAGTTCTTC. Protein sequence: CSVRSGLDYNEQFF. The chain carries TRBV29-1 and TRBJ2-1, with 7 positions matching TRBD2. Germline V CDR1 and CDR2: SQVTM, ANQGSEA. The CDR3 runs 14 residues. V lost 5 bases and J lost 3; bases outside the gene matches: 7.

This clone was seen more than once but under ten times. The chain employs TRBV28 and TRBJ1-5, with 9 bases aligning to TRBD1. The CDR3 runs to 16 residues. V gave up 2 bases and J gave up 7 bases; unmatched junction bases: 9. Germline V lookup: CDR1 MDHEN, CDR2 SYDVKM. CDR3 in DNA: TGTGCCAGCAGTTTAATCGGGACAGGGAAAGGGCAGCCCCAGCATTTT. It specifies CASSLIGTGKGQPQHF.

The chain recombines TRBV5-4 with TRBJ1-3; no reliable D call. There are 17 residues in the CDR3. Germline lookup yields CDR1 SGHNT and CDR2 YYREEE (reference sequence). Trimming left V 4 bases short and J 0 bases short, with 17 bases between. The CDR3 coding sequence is TGTGCCAGCAGCCCTGGAGGCGCTGGAAACTCTGGAAACACCATATATTTT. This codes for CASSPGGAGNSGNTIYF.

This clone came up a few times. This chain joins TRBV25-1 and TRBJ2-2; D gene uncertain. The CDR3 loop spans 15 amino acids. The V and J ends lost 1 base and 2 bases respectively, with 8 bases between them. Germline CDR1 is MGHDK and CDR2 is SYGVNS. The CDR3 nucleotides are TGTGCCAGCAGTGAATTGAGTTTTAACACCGGGGAGCTGTTTTTT. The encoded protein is CASSELSFNTGELFF.

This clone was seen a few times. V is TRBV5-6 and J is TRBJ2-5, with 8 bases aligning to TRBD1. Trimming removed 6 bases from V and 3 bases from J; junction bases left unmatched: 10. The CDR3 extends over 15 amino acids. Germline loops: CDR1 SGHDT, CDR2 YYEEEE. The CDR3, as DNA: TGTGCCAGCATCCCGTCAGGGGGCAGAAAAGAGACCCAGTACTTC. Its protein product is CASIPSGGRKETQYF.

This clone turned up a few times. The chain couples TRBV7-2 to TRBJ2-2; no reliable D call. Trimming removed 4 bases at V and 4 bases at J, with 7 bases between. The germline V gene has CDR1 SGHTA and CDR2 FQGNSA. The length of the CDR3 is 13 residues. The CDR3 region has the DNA TGTGCCAGCAGCTCTGAGATCACCGGGGAGCTGTTTTTT. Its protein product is CASSSEITGELFF. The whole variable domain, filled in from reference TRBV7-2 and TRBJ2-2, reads GAGVSQSPSNKVTEKGKDVELRCDPISGHTALYWYRQSLGQGLEFLIYFQGNSAPDKSGLPSDRFSAERTGGSVSTLTIQRTQQEDSAVYLCASSSEITGELFFGEGSRLTVL.

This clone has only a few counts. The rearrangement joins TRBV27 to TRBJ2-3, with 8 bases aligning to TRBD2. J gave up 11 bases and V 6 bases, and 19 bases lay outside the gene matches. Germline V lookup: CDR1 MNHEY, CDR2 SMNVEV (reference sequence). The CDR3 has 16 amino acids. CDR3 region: CASSPLSGRSAAGQYF. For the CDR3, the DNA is TGTGCCAGCAGCCCCCTCAGCGGGAGATCAGCTGCCGGGCAGTATTTT.

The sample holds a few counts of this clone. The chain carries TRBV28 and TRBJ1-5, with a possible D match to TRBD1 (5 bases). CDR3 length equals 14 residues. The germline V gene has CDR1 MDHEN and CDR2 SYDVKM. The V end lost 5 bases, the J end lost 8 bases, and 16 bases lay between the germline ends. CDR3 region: CASSDDWGGEPQHF. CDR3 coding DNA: TGTGCCAGCAGTGACGACTGGGGCGGGGAGCCCCAGCATTTT. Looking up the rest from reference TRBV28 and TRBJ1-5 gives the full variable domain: DVKVTQSSRYLVKRTGEKVFLECVQDMDHENMFWYRQDPGLGLRLIYFSYDVKMKEKGDIPEGYSVSREKKERFSLILESASTNQTSMYLCASSDDWGGEPQHFGDGTRLSIL.

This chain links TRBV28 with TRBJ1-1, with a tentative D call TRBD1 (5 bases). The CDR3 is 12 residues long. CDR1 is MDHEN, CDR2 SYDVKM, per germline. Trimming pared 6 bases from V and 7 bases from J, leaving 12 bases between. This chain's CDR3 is CASSVGVGEAFF. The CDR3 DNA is TGTGCCAGCAGCGTAGGGGTGGGTGAAGCTTTCTTT. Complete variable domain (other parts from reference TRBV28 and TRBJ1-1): DVKVTQSSRYLVKRTGEKVFLECVQDMDHENMFWYRQDPGLGLRLIYFSYDVKMKEKGDIPEGYSVSREKKERFSLILESASTNQTSMYLCASSVGVGEAFFGQGTRLTVV.

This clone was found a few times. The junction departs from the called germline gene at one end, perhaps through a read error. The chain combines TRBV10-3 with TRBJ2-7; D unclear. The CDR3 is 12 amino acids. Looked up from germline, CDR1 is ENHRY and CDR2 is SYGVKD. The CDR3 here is CASSSLSREQYF. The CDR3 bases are TGTGCCAGCAGTTCGCTGTCCCGGGAGCAGTACTTC.

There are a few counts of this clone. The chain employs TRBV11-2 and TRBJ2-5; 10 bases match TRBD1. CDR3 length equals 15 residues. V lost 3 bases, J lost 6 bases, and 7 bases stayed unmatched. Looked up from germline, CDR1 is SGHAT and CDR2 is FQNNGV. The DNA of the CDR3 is TGTGCCAGCAGCTTGGGGACAGGGGACAAGAAGACCCAGTACTTC. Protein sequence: CASSLGTGDKKTQYF. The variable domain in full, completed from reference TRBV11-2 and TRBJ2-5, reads EAGVAQSPRYKIIEKRQSVAFWCNPISGHATLYWYQQILGQGPKLLIQFQNNGVVDDSQLPKDRFSAERLKGVDSTLKIQPAKLEDSAVYLCASSLGTGDKKTQYFGPGTRLLVL.

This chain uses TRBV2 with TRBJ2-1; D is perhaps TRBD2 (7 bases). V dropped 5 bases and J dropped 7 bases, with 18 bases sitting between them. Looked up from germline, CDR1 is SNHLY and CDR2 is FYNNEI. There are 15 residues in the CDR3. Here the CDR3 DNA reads TGTGCCAGCAGTCGGGGGGCAGGGAAAGGGAATGAGCAGTTCTTC. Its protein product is CASSRGAGKGNEQFF.

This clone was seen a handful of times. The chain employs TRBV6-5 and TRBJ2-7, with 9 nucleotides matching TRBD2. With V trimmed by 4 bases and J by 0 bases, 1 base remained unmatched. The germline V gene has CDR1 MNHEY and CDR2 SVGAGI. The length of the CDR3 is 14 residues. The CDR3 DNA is TGTGCCAGCAGTTCTAGCGGGGCCTCCTACGAGCAGTACTTC. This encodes CASSSSGASYEQYF.